The T cell receptor (beta chain) described here comes from a study of T cells in Graves' hyperthyroidism and ophthalmopathy. About the study: It was at initial diagnosis, before any treatment, that peripheral blood was collected.

Study-wide results and limits: Appearing also in blood were most of the thyroid clonotypes expanded above 0.001.

This clonotype has more than one count but fewer than ten. Its antigen is unknown. Template material for amplifying TCR beta CDR3 regions consisted of RNA transcripts. The study used the HTBI primer set for a first-round RT-PCR of the TCR CDR3. TCRdb fed the multiplex PCR reads into MiXCR, producing one record per CDR3 protein. The sample contains under 400,000 distinct CDR3 sequences, about a sixth of which appear only once. Germline assignment: CDR1 SQVTM and CDR2 ANQGSEA. This CDR3 spans 13 amino acids. V lost 4 bases, J lost 1 base, and 10 bases lay in between. The chain employs TRBV29-1 and TRBJ2-5, with unresolved D. Sequencing was performed on blood. The receptor comes from a woman aged 18-29 years with Graves' hyperthyroidism that later progressed to Graves' ophthalmopathy. This chain's CDR3 is CSVGQTSQETQYF. CDR3 nucleotides: TGCAGCGTTGGTCAGACAAGCCAAGAGACCCAGTACTTC.